This T cell receptor beta chain was retrieved from a study of response to subunit inactivated influenza vaccine. From the RT-PCR reads, TCRdb called clonotypes with MiXCR, one entry per CDR3 protein. The sample has 500,000 to 550,000 distinct CDR3 sequences; under 30% are singletons. The CDR3 spans 15 residues. CDR1 and CDR2 from the germline V gene are MGHRA and YSYEKL. The germline V and J ends were trimmed by 3 bases and 6 bases, with 12 bases remaining between them. This clonotype was seen ten or more times. Separately, the same data were catalogued under a study of T cells expressing NK-cell markers. That paper adds: Researchers built TCR beta cDNA using 5'RACE template switching with UMIs. Four of the donors also had these clonotypes leading their CD3+CD56-NKG2C+ fraction.

This chain links TRBV4-1 with TRBJ1-6; D ambiguous. Here the sequenced sample was CD4+ T cells sorted from PBMCs, taken 11 to 12 days after vaccination. The clonotype comes from a man aged 50 or older who received an inactivated influenza vaccine. The CDR3 coding sequence is TGCGCCAGCAGCCAGGCAAGCCCGAGTAATTCACCCCTCCACTTT. Its translation: CASSQASPSNSPLHF.